What follows is one T cell receptor beta chain and its context. What it binds is not known. The data were obtained in a study of cytomegalovirus exposure and HLA in healthy donors. Notes on the study in general: Judged likely to be a sequencing artifact was a cluster of highly shared sequence variants. Many donors shared some public TCRs, even though most TCR sequences were rare. For TCR beta chains, V- and J-gene trimming was later linked to a missense DCLRE1C variant. According to an earlier analysis, most TCR beta V segments yielded productive rearrangements about 87% or about 30% of the time.

CDR1 is SGHTA and CDR2 is FQGNSA in the germline V gene. Trimming at V came to 5 bases and at J to 10 bases, leaving 6 bases not matched to a gene. The CDR3 runs to 13 residues. PCR amplification relied on 60 Vbeta primers (plus 13 Jbeta primers). Generated by immunoSEQ multiplex PCR, the TCRdb table keeps only in-frame clones and is missing some. The repertoire holds 150,000 to 200,000 clones, with roughly 80% as singletons. Sequencing was carried out using PBMCs. The chain employs TRBV7-2 and TRBJ1-5; 9 nucleotides line up with TRBD1. The sequence was obtained from a woman between 18 and 30 years old in good health and CMV-seronegative. CDR3 coding DNA: TGTGCCAGCAGCCCAAGACAGGGGGACCCCCAGCATTTT. It yields the protein CASSPRQGDPQHF. Supplemented by reference TRBV7-2 and TRBJ1-5, the full variable domain reads GAGVSQSPSNKVTEKGKDVELRCDPISGHTALYWYRQSLGQGLEFLIYFQGNSAPDKSGLPSDRFSAERTGGSVSTLTIQRTQQEDSAVYLCASSPRQGDPQHFGDGTRLSIL.